Listed below are T cell receptor beta chains from one sample, sequenced in a study of CD8 T cells in Susac syndrome. Via MiXCR, TCRdb re-called the immunoSEQ multiplex PCR reads, giving one row per CDR3 protein. The data hold over 80,000 distinct CDR3 sequences, with roughly 93% observed a single time. The sample consisted of CD8+ T cells from PBMCs. Source of these receptors: a human donor in good health. The CDR3 runs from the conserved cysteine through the conserved F or W. Each record gives: V gene, clone size, D gene, J gene, CDR3 DNA, CDR3 protein. A D gene is named only where the DNA matches it firmly. Size is omitted from some rows. Given values are once, few, many or a class for expanded clones.

V: TRBV27; size: few; D: .; J: TRBJ2-7; DNA: TGTGCCAGCAGTCTTCAAGGGACCACCTCCTACGAGCAGTACTTC; CDR3: CASSLQGTTSYEQYF
V: TRBV14; size: .; D: .; J: TRBJ2-5; DNA: TGTGCCAGCAGCCAAGATTTTCGGGAGACCCAGTACTTC; CDR3: CASSQDFRETQYF
V: TRBV29-1; size: .; D: .; J: TRBJ1-2; DNA: TGCAGCCTCGGTGAAGCCTATGGCTACACCTTC; CDR3: CSLGEAYGYTF
V: TRBV10-3; size: .; D: TRBD1; J: TRBJ2-7; DNA: TGTGCCACCTATACAGGGGGCCCGACCTACGAGCAGTACTTC; CDR3: CATYTGGPTYEQYF
V: TRBV7-2; size: .; D: .; J: TRBJ2-3; DNA: TGTGCCAGCAGCCTCCGCGGCAGGCGGGGGCACTACACAGATACGCAGTATTTT; CDR3: CASSLRGRRGHYTDTQYF
V: TRBV4-1; size: .; D: .; J: TRBJ1-1; DNA: TGCGCCAGCAGCCTTAGGGAATGGAACACTGAAGCTTTCTTT; CDR3: CASSLREWNTEAFF
V: TRBV11-2; size: .; D: TRBD2; J: TRBJ2-2; DNA: TGTGCCAGCAGCCCTAGCGGGGGGCCGAACACCGGGGAGCTGTTTTTT; CDR3: CASSPSGGPNTGELFF
V: TRBV30; size: .; D: TRBD2; J: TRBJ2-3; DNA: TGTGCCTGGAGTGCGACTAGCGGTAGCACAGATACGCAGTATTTT; CDR3: CAWSATSGSTDTQYF
V: TRBV10-2; size: .; D: TRBD1; J: TRBJ2-2; DNA: TGCGCCACCCAGGGGGCTGTGGACACCGGGGAGCTGTTTTTT; CDR3: CATQGAVDTGELFF
V: TRBV2; size: .; D: .; J: TRBJ1-5; DNA: TGTGCCAGCAACGACGGGATCTCCGGGGGTCAGCCCCAGCATTTT; CDR3: CASNDGISGGQPQHF
V: TRBV25-1; size: few; D: .; J: TRBJ2-7; DNA: TGTGCCAGCAGTGAATCCGGGTACGAGCAGTACTTC; CDR3: CASSESGYEQYF
V: TRBV14; size: .; D: .; J: TRBJ2-7; DNA: TGTGCCAGCAGCGTGGGGGTATACGAGCAGTACTTC; CDR3: CASSVGVYEQYF
V: TRBV20-1; size: .; D: .; J: TRBJ2-1; DNA: TGCAGTGCTAGAGTCTTGTCGGGTAATGAGCAGTTCTTC; CDR3: CSARVLSGNEQFF
V: TRBV9; size: .; D: .; J: TRBJ1-5; DNA: TGTGCCAGCAGCGTAGGAAGTAGCAATCAGCCCCAGCATTTT; CDR3: CASSVGSSNQPQHF